A selection of T cell receptor beta chains follows, all from one sample in a study of blood T cell repertoires in COVID-19. Produced via immunoSEQ multiplex PCR; TCRdb's table is partial and in-frame only. The data show about 250,000 clones, about 91% seen once. Sequences were obtained from peripheral blood. All receptors derive from a man older than 75 with acute or convalescent COVID-19. CDR3s leave out the opening cysteine and the closing phenylalanine or tryptophan. Each record gives: D gene, V gene, J gene, CDR3 protein. D genes are given only for firm matches.

d_call: -
v_call: TRBV19
j_call: TRBJ1-4
cdr3_aa: ASSMSRTTNEKLF

d_call: -
v_call: TRBV29-1
j_call: TRBJ2-5
cdr3_aa: SVRLPGETQY

d_call: TRBD1
v_call: TRBV10-3
j_call: TRBJ1-3
cdr3_aa: AISERQGHAGNTIY

d_call: TRBD1
v_call: TRBV7-9
j_call: TRBJ2-5
cdr3_aa: ASSQQGARAETQY

d_call: -
v_call: TRBV12-5
j_call: TRBJ1-1
cdr3_aa: ASGLGGNTEAF

d_call: TRBD1
v_call: TRBV28
j_call: TRBJ1-2
cdr3_aa: ASSFDRGLDYGYT

d_call: -
v_call: TRBV6-2/TRBV6-3
j_call: TRBJ1-5
cdr3_aa: ASSPARESGNQPQH

d_call: -
v_call: TRBV7-2
j_call: TRBJ2-6
cdr3_aa: ASSSAGAGANVLT

d_call: TRBD1
v_call: TRBV6-5
j_call: TRBJ1-4
cdr3_aa: ASSETGGSNEKLF

d_call: TRBD1
v_call: TRBV7-9
j_call: TRBJ2-6
cdr3_aa: ASRDPGTGGNGANVLT

d_call: -
v_call: TRBV5-1
j_call: TRBJ1-6
cdr3_aa: ASSLEFRTGSSPLH

d_call: -
v_call: TRBV6-2/TRBV6-3
j_call: TRBJ2-1
cdr3_aa: ASSYTLIGQFSSYNEQF

d_call: -
v_call: TRBV3-1/TRBV3-2
j_call: TRBJ2-2
cdr3_aa: ASSQGPGELF

d_call: TRBD1
v_call: TRBV7-2
j_call: TRBJ2-7
cdr3_aa: ASSSLGGQDSYEQY

d_call: -
v_call: TRBV12-5
j_call: TRBJ1-6
cdr3_aa: ASGLVLSPLH

d_call: -
v_call: TRBV4-3
j_call: TRBJ1-1
cdr3_aa: ASSLSRTRNTEAF

d_call: TRBD1
v_call: TRBV4-3
j_call: TRBJ1-4
cdr3_aa: ASSQDRGTVNEKLF

d_call: TRBD2
v_call: TRBV19
j_call: TRBJ2-7
cdr3_aa: ATSSGRRSSYEQY

d_call: -
v_call: TRBV18
j_call: TRBJ2-3
cdr3_aa: ASSPLTGFTDTQY

d_call: TRBD2
v_call: TRBV7-2
j_call: TRBJ2-3
cdr3_aa: ASSISGTTDTQY

d_call: TRBD1
v_call: TRBV14
j_call: TRBJ1-5
cdr3_aa: ASNGTAGACRTQH

d_call: TRBD2
v_call: TRBV5-6
j_call: TRBJ2-5
cdr3_aa: ASSLSTGTSKTQY

d_call: -
v_call: TRBV28
j_call: TRBJ1-6
cdr3_aa: ASSLSGGGAYNSPLH

d_call: -
v_call: TRBV6-5
j_call: TRBJ2-3
cdr3_aa: ASSYSDEDTDTQY

d_call: -
v_call: TRBV27
j_call: TRBJ1-2
cdr3_aa: ASRIGGMSGHT

d_call: TRBD1
v_call: TRBV7-9
j_call: TRBJ1-2
cdr3_aa: ASSPTGGINYGYT

d_call: TRBD2
v_call: TRBV6-5
j_call: TRBJ2-1
cdr3_aa: ASSYQLAGYNEQF

d_call: -
v_call: TRBV6-5
j_call: TRBJ1-1
cdr3_aa: ASSYPGEKAF

d_call: -
v_call: TRBV7-8
j_call: TRBJ1-4
cdr3_aa: ASSSPPQVLNEKLF

d_call: TRBD1
v_call: TRBV7-9
j_call: TRBJ1-3
cdr3_aa: ASSSGQGPNSGNTIY

d_call: -
v_call: TRBV7-9
j_call: TRBJ2-7
cdr3_aa: ASSLVASSYEQY

d_call: TRBD1
v_call: TRBV14
j_call: TRBJ1-3
cdr3_aa: ASSRRTGATESAGNTIY

d_call: -
v_call: TRBV4-1
j_call: TRBJ1-2
cdr3_aa: ASSQPLGRGGYGYT

d_call: -
v_call: TRBV11-2
j_call: TRBJ1-5
cdr3_aa: ASSGAGNQPQH

d_call: TRBD1
v_call: TRBV7-9
j_call: TRBJ1-2
cdr3_aa: ASSLGQGNNGYT

d_call: TRBD1
v_call: TRBV4-3
j_call: TRBJ1-2
cdr3_aa: ASSQAAGGHYGYT

d_call: TRBD2
v_call: TRBV18
j_call: TRBJ2-7
cdr3_aa: ASSPSGTTQY

d_call: -
v_call: TRBV19
j_call: TRBJ2-7
cdr3_aa: ASSIGTYEQY

d_call: TRBD2
v_call: TRBV7-3
j_call: TRBJ2-3
cdr3_aa: ASSLRGTSGSHTDTQY

d_call: -
v_call: TRBV19
j_call: TRBJ1-2
cdr3_aa: ASSPTTGYGYT

d_call: TRBD1
v_call: TRBV15
j_call: TRBJ1-6
cdr3_aa: ATSRDLNAGGGSPLH

d_call: TRBD1
v_call: TRBV19
j_call: TRBJ1-2
cdr3_aa: ASSPRGPGYT

d_call: TRBD1
v_call: TRBV19
j_call: TRBJ1-1
cdr3_aa: ATHRGLGTEAF